Listed here is a single T cell receptor beta chain. The protocol was immunoSEQ multiplex PCR, while the TCRdb copy is restricted to in-frame clones and leaves out a portion. This sample has tens of thousands of clones, with more than 75% found just once. V lost 4 bases to trimming and J lost 3 bases, with 9 bases between them. The CDR3 extends over 13 amino acids. These data come from a study of blood T cell repertoires in COVID-19. Sample: peripheral blood. The clonotype was recovered from an elderly woman with active or convalescent COVID-19. This sequence joins TRBV12-3 or TRBV12-4 and TRBJ1-1; no reliable D call. The CDR3 protein is CASSYKRDTEAFF. CDR3 nucleotides: TGTGCCAGCAGTTATAAGAGGGACACTGAAGCTTTCTTT.